A single T cell receptor (beta chain) is shown here with its context. Judged by its sample share, this clonotype qualifies as medium-sized (0.01 to 0.1%). The antigen it recognizes is unknown. No per-base quality is available; no much larger clone lies one base away. Library generation was performed with multiplex PCR. TCRdb records Illumina HiSeq 2500 as the sequencer. TCRbeta libraries were constructed through three rounds of nested PCR with primers (Table S4) according to protocols modified from ARM-PCR. PCR products of 200-500 bp were gel-excised and purified with the QIAquick gel extraction kit before sequencing. On the authors' methods: Trimmomatic was used to clean the reads, FLASH was used to merge the reads into complete CDR3 sequences, and MiTCR was used to assign the reads to V(D)J germline segments. Clonal diversity was computed as the inverse Simpson's index with VDJtools. In-frame sequences lacking a premature stop codon were counted as productive reads. TCRdb took the public reads, trimmed them with fastp at Q25, ran MiXCR for clone calling and kept in-frame beta chains. For every CDR3 protein sequence, its rows merge into one entry that carries the most common genes and DNA. TCRdb's processing, not the study's, gives the V and J calls here. The sample yields some 66,000 distinct CDR3 sequences; more than 55% were counted once. 25% to 35% of the sample lies in the top ten.

CDR1 SGHDN and CDR2 FVKESK were looked up in the germline V gene. Taken from cysteine to phenylalanine, the CDR3 has 15 residues. Only the CDR3 DNA is retained, 45 bases long and in frame from the first base. Trimming removed 0 bases from V and 3 bases from J; the gene matches leave 5 bases unexplained. The data were obtained in a study of tumor and adjacent non-tumor tissue in lung cancer (dated by TCRdb to the late 2010s). For the study in its entirety: The cohort included 12 adenocarcinoma, a couple of squamous cell carcinoma and 1 small cell lung cancer patients. Ages among the roughly 15 patients ranged from roughly 30 to 85 years, there were roughly ten men and 5 women, and disease was at TNM stage I to III. Sequencing produced more than 100,000,000 productive TCRbeta reads in total, an average of about 4.17 million reads per sample. Using bulk TCRbeta repertoires from some 14 lung cancer patients, the study set lung tumor tissue side by side with matched distant non-tumor lung tissue. For each patient, one tumor sample and one normal lung sample were taken, giving approximately 33 paired specimens that underwent TCRbeta CDR3 sequencing. On the study overall, not on this receptor specifically: Neither the sequencing platform nor unique molecular identifiers are mentioned in the methods. Because peripheral blood was not sequenced, blood TCRbeta repertoires in the lung cancer patients of the study were not examined. A significantly larger cumulative share of the repertoire was made up by the top 100 clones in normal lung than in tumor tissue. TCR diversity was significantly higher in younger patients, and greater tumor TCR diversity was associated with shorter overall survival and shorter disease-free survival. TCR diversity (inverse Simpson) was significantly higher in tumor than in normal lung tissue (roughly 430 vs 170, P = 0.0075, Mann-Whitney U test). The cohort had only about 16 patients, and the authors noted that larger samples and more detailed clinical data are needed.

RNA was extracted from bulk unsorted tissue and checked for quality with a NanoDrop ND-1000 and an Agilent 2100. Normal lung samples were distant non-tumor tissue taken more than 3 cm from the tumor edge. Donors were newly diagnosed lung cancer patients admitted for thoracic surgery in China between August and November 2014, without prior chemotherapy. Anyone who had undergone radiotherapy or chemotherapy before, or who had another cancer at the same time, was left out of the study. Surgical tissue pieces of about 1-2.3 cm3 were preserved in RNAlater solution and were kept at -80 degrees C until use.

The sample was distant non-tumor lung tissue. The receptor was derived from a man in his 70s with non-small cell lung cancer. Here the chain combines TRBV14 and TRBJ2-7; 7 bases in the middle match TRBD1. The nucleotide sequence reads TGTGCCAGCAGCCAAGAAAGGGGGCGCTACTACGAGCAGTACTTC. This sequence encodes CASSQERGRYYEQYF.